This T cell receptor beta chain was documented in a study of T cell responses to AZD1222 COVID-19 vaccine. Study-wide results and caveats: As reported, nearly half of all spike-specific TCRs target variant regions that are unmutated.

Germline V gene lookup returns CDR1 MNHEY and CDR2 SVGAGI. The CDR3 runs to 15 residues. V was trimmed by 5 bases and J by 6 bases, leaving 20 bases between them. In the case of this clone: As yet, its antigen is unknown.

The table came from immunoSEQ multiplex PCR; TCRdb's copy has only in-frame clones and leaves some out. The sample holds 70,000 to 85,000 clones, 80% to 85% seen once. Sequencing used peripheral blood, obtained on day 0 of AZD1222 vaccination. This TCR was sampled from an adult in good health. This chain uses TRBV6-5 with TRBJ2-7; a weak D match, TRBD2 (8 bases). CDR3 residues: CASSRGDSGGGEQYF. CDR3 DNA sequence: TGTGCCAGCAGTCGGGGGGACAGCGGGGGAGGCGAGCAGTACTTC.